What follows describes a single TCR beta chain. What it recognizes is unknown. Mismatch with germline at one junction end may stem from a read error. This specimen belongs to a study of cytomegalovirus exposure and HLA in healthy donors. Overall study results and limits: A cluster of highly shared sequence variants was likely a sequencing artifact. Relative to equally common others, HLA-associated TCR beta chains showed greater clonal expansion in a later analysis. A list of roughly 160 TCR beta chains associated with cytomegalovirus was given.

The germline V gene encodes CDR1 SGHTA and CDR2 FQGNSA. The CDR3 contains 16 residues. The PCR used 60 Vbeta and 13 Jbeta primers. Here immunoSEQ multiplex PCR was the method, and the copy in TCRdb shows in-frame clones only, minus some. Of over 150,000 clones listed, approximately 80% were seen once; the top ten hold under 2.5%. The receptor was isolated from a man aged 45-60 years in good health and CMV-seropositive. Sequenced sample: PBMCs. The V gene is TRBV7-2, the J gene TRBJ2-7; 7 bases are shared with TRBD2. The CDR3 spells CANSRGPLGGGPEQYF. CDR3 in DNA: TGTGCCAACAGCCGGGGACCACTCGGGGGAGGGCCCGAGCAGTACTTC. The variable domain in full, with the rest retrieved from reference TRBV7-2 and TRBJ2-7, is GAGVSQSPSNKVTEKGKDVELRCDPISGHTALYWYRQSLGQGLEFLIYFQGNSAPDKSGLPSDRFSAERTGGSVSTLTIQRTQQEDSAVYLCANSRGPLGGGPEQYFGPGTRLTVT.